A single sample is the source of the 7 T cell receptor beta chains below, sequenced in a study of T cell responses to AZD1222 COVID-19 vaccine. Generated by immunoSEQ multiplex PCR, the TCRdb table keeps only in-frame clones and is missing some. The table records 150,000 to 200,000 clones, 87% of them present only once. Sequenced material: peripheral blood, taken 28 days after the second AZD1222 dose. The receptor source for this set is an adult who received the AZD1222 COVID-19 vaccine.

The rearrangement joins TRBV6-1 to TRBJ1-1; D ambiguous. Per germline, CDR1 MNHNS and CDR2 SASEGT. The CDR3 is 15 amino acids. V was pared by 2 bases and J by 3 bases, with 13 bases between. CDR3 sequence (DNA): TGTGCCAGCAGTGAACAGGCAGGCGCTGACACTGAAGCTTTCTTT. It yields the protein CASSEQAGADTEAFF.

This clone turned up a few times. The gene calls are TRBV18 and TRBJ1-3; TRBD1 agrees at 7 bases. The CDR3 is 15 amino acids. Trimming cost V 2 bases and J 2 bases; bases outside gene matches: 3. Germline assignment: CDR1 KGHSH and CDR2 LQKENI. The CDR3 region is CASSPKGGPGNTIYF. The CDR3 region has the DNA TGTGCCAGCTCACCAAAAGGGGGCCCTGGAAACACCATATATTTT. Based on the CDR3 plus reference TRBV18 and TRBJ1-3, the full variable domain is NAGVMQNPRHLVRRRGQEARLRCSPMKGHSHVYWYRQLPEEGLKFMVYLQKENIIDESGMPKERFSAEFPKEGPSILRIQQVVRGDSAAYFCASSPKGGPGNTIYFGEGSWLTVV.

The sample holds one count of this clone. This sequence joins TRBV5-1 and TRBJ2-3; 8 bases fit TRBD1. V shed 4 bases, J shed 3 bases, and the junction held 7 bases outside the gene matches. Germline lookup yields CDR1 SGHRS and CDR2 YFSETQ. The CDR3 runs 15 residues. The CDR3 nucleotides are TGCGCCAGCAGCATAATAGACAGGGGAACAGATACGCAGTATTTT. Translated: CASSIIDRGTDTQYF. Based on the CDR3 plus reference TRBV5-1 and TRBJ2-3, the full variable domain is KAGVTQTPRYLIKTRGQQVTLSCSPISGHRSVSWYQQTPGQGLQFLFEYFSETQRNKGNFPGRFSGRQFSNSRSEMNVSTLELGDSALYLCASSIIDRGTDTQYFGPGTRLTVL.

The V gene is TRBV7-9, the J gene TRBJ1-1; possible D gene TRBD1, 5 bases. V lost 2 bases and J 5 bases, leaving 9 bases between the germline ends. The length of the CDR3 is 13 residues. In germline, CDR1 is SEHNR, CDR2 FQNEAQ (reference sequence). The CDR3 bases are TGTGCCAGCAGCTTATCGGGGGGAACTGAAGCTTTCTTT. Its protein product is CASSLSGGTEAFF.

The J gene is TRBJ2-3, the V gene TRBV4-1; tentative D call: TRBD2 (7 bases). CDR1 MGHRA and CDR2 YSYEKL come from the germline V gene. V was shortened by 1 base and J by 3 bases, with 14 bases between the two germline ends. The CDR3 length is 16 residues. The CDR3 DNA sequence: TGCGCCAGCAGCCAAGCTGGTGGGGGGGCGACAGATACGCAGTATTTT. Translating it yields CASSQAGGGATDTQYF.

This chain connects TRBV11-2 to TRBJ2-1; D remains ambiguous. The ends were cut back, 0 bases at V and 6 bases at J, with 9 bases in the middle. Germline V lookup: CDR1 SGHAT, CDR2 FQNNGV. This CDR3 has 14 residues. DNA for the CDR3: TGTGCCAGCAGCTTAGATAGCCAGCCCAATGAGCAGTTCTTC. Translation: CASSLDSQPNEQFF.

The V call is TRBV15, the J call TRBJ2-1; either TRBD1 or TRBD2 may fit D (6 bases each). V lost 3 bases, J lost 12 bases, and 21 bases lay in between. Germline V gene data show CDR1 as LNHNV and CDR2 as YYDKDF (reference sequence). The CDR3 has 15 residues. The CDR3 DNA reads TGTGCCACCAGCAGGGGGGCGGGCGGGGCCGTTGGGCAGTTCTTC. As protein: CATSRGAGGAVGQFF. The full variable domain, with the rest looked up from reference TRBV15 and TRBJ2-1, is DAMVIQNPRYQVTQFGKPVTLSCSQTLNHNVMYWYQQKSSQAPKLLFHYYDKDFNNEADTPDNFQSRRPNTSFCFLDIRSPGLGDTAMYLCATSRGAGGAVGQFFGPGTRLTVL.